This TCR beta chain was recovered during a study of CD8+ T cells in alopecia areata. Extraction and reverse transcription of RNA yielded cDNA as the sequencing template. Data came from immunoSEQ multiplex PCR; TCRdb stores just in-frame clones and leaves some out. The sample consists of 200,000 or so clones, roughly 44% of them appearing once. Treatment in this sample: oral pan-JAK inhibitor, 5-10 mg twice daily. This clone came up a few times. V was pared by 3 bases and J by 5 bases, with 17 bases between. The CDR3 has 16 amino acids. CDR1 is KGHSH, CDR2 LQKENI, per germline. This chain links TRBV18 with TRBJ2-1, with D uncertain. This specimen consisted of CD4+ T cells sorted from blood, obtained at approximately week 36, from a patient treated with tofacitinib. The source of this sequence is a human donor with alopecia areata. The CDR3 DNA reads TGTGCCAGCTCACCCGGGCTAACCGAGAGCCACAATGAGCAGTTCTTC. Translating gives CASSPGLTESHNEQFF.